This T cell receptor beta chain was recorded in a study of spatial heterogeneity in lung cancer. Study information: Samples were obtained from about 72 donors, all untreated early-stage non-small cell lung cancer patients. PBMC samples from follow-up, when available, were sequenced at a median of approximately 24 months post-resection.

Study-level points and caveats: At tumor resection, ubiquitous expanded TCRs were detected in blood more often than later.

Germline V lookup: CDR1 LGHNT, CDR2 FRNRAP. The CDR3 runs to 14 residues. The V and J ends lost 4 bases and 8 bases respectively, with 15 bases between them. Time point indicated: blood at routine non-recurrence follow-up after resection. The sequenced material consisted of unsorted whole RNA from tumor, nontumor lung or frozen PBMC. TCRdb itself ran the 5' RACE reads through MiXCR, one entry per CDR3 protein. The sample has 55,000 to 75,000 distinct CDR3 sequences, approximately 9% seen once. This clonotype was recorded at least ten times. Its antigen is unidentified. The receptor was isolated from a female donor with early-stage non-small cell lung cancer. This rearrangement joins TRBV12-5 to TRBJ2-1; maybe TRBD2 (6 bases). The material was PBMCs, obtained at follow-up. This chain's CDR3 is CASGSTRQGYEQFF. The CDR3 DNA reads TGTGCTAGTGGTTCGACTAGGCAAGGCTATGAGCAGTTCTTC. Supplemented by reference TRBV12-5 and TRBJ2-1, the full variable domain reads DARVTQTPRHKVTEMGQEVTMRCQPILGHNTVFWYRQTMMQGLELLAYFRNRAPLDDSGMPKDRFSAEMPDATLATLKIQPSEPRDSAVYFCASGSTRQGYEQFFGPGTRLTVL.